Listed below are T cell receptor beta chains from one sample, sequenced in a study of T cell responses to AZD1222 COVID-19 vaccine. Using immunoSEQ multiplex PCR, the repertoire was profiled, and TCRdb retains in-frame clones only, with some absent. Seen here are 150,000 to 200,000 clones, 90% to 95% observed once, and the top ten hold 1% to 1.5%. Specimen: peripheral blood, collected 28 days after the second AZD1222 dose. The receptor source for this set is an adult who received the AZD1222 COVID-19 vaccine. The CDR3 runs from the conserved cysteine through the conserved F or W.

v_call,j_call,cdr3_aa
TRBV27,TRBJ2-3,CASSTLPGAGKDTQYF
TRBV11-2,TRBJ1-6,CASSPTANSPLHF
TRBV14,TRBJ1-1,CASSQRTGTNTEAFF
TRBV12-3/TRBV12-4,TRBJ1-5,CASSEGYQPQHF
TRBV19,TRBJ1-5,CASSPPGAWDQPQHF
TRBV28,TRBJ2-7,CASRDRGDRVVYEQYF
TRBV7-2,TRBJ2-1,CASSQTVYNEQFF
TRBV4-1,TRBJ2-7,CASSHQGALQDEQYF
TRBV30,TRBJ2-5,CAWSGPRGAGGTQYF
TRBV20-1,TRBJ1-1,CSANQNTEAFF
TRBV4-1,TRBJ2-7,CASSQVGTGAAYEQYF
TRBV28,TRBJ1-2,CASSLSRGWDGYTF
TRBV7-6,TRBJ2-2,CASSLESARTLLTPGELFF
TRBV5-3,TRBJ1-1,CARSLAYKPLTEAFF
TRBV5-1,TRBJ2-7,CASSIGGGSYEQYF
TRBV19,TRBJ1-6,CASSIGAGRSNSPLHF
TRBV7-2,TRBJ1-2,CASSRTGLNYGYTF
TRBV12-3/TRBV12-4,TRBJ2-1,CASSFYEQFF
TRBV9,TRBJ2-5,CASSAYSGGQETQYF
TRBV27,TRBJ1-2,CASSPRTGPLAMRYTF
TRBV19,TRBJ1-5,CASRIGTGEHQPQHF
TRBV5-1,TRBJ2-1,CASSPSKGLAGGGEQFF
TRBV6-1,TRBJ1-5,CASSERGNQPQHF
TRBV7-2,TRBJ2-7,CASSLQGGYEQYF
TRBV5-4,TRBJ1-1,CASSRPGTGVNTEAFF
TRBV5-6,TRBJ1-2,CASSDGTGREGGYTF
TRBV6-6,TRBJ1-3,CASSPRVFSGNTIYF
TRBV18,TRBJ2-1,CASSPGLVNEQFF
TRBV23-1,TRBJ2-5,CASSPAGSGMPQETQYF
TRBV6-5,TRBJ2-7,CASNPSDSYEQYF
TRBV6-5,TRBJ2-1,CASSYSLAGGRNEQFF
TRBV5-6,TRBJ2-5,CASSLAVGETQYF
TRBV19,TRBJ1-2,CASSVRGTGHYGYTF
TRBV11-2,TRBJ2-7,CASSFSRGLDEQYF
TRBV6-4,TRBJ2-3,CASSDQGSTDTQYF
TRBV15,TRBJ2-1,CATSRRPSGNTYNEQFF
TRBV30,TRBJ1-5,CAWRGQGGHQPQHF
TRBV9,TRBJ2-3,CASSVDVFSSTDTQYF
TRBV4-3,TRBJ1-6,CASSQEVTGSPLHF
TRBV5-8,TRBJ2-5,CASSLGTGGQETQYF
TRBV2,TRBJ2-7,CASSNPRDYAKLSYEQYF
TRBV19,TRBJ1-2,CASSIEGTVNYGYTF
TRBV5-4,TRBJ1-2,CASSWGTGNYGYTF
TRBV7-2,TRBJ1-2,CASSLAGPYRGDGYTF